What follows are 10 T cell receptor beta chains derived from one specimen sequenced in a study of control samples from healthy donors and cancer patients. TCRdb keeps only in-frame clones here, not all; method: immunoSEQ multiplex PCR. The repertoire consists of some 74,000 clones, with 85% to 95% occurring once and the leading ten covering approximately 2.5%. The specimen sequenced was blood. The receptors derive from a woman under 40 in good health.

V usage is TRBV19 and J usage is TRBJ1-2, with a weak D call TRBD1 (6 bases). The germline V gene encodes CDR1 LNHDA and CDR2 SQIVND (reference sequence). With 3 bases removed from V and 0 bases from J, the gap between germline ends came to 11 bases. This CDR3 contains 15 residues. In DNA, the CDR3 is TGTGCCAGTAGTATTAAAGGACAGTCTAACTATGGCTACACCTTC. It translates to CASSIKGQSNYGYTF.

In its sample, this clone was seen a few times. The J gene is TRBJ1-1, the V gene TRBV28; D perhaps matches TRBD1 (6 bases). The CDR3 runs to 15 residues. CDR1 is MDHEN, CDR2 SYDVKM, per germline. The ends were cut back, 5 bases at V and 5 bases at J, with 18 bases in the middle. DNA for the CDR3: TGTGCCAGCAGTCCGCGGGGGGGGCGTCGTACTGAAGCTTTCTTT. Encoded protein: CASSPRGGRRTEAFF. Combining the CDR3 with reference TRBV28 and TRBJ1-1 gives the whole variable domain DVKVTQSSRYLVKRTGEKVFLECVQDMDHENMFWYRQDPGLGLRLIYFSYDVKMKEKGDIPEGYSVSREKKERFSLILESASTNQTSMYLCASSPRGGRRTEAFFGQGTRLTVV.

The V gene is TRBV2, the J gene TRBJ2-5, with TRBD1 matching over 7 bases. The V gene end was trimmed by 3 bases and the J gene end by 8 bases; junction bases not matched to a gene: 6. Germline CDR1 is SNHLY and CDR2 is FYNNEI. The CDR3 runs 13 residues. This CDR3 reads CASSDGTVGTQYF. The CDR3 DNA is TGTGCCAGCAGTGACGGGACAGTGGGTACCCAGTACTTC.

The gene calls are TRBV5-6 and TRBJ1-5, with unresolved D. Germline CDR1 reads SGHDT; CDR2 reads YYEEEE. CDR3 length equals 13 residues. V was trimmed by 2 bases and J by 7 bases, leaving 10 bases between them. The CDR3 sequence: CASSLGLQQPQHF. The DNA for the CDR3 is TGTGCCAGCAGCTTAGGATTACAGCAGCCCCAGCATTTT.

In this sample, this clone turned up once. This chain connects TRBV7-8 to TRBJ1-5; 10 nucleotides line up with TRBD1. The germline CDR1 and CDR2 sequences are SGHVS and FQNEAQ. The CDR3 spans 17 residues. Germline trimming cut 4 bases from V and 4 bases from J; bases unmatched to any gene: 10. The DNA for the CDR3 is TGTGCCAGCAGCTCACCCGCCGGGACAGGGGCTAATCAGCCCCAGCATTTT. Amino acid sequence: CASSSPAGTGANQPQHF.

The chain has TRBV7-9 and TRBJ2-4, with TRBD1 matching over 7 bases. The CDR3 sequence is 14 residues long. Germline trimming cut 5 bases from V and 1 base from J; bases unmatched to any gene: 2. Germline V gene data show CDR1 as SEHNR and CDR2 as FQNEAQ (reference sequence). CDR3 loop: CASSPQGAKNIQYF. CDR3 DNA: TGTGCCAGCAGCCCACAGGGGGCCAAAAACATTCAGTACTTC.

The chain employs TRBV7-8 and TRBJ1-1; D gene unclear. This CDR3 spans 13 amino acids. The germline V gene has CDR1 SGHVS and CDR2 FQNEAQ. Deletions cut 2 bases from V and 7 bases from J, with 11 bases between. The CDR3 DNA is TGTGCCAGCAGCTTAAATTATCTGGGTGAAGCTTTCTTT. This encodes CASSLNYLGEAFF.

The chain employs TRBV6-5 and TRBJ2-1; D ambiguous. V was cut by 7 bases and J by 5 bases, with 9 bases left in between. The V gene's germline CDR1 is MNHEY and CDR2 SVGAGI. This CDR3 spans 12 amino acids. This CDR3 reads CASIVDDNEQFF. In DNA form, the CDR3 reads TGTGCCAGCATTGTCGATGACAATGAGCAGTTCTTC.

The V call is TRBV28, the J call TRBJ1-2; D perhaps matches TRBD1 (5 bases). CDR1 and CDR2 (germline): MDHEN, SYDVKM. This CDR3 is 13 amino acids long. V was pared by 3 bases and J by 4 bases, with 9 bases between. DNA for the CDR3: TGTGCCAGCAGTTTGGCAGGGCCCTATGGCTACACCTTC. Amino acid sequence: CASSLAGPYGYTF.

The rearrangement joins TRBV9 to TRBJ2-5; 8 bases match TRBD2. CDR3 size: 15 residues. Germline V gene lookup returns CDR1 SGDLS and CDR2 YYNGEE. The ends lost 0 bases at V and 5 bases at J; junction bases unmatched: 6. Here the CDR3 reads CASSVDGGAWETQYF. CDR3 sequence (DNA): TGTGCCAGCAGCGTAGACGGGGGGGCCTGGGAGACCCAGTACTTC.